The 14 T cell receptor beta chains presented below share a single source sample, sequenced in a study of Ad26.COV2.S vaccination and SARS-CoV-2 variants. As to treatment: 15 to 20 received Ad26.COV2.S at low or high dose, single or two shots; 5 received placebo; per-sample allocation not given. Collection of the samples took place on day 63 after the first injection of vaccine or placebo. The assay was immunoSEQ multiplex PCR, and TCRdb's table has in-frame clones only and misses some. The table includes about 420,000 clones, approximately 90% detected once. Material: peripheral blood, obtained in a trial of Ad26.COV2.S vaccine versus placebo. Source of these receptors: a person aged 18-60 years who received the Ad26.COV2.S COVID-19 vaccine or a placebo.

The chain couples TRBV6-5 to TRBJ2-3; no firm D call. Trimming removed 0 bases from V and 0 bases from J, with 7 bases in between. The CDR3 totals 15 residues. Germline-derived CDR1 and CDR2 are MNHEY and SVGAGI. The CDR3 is CASSYSIGSTDTQYF. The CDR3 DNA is TGTGCCAGCAGTTACTCGATCGGCAGCACAGATACGCAGTATTTT.

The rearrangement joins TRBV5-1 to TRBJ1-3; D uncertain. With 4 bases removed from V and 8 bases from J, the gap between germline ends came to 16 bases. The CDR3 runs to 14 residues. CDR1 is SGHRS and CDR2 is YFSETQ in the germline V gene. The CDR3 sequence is CASSPGSFGHTIYF. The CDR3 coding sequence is TGCGCCAGCAGCCCGGGATCGTTTGGGCACACCATATATTTT.

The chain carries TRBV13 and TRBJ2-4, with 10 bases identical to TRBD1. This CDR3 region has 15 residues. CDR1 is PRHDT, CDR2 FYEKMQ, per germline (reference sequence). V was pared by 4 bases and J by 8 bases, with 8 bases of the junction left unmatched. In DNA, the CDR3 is TGTGCCAGCAGCTACCGCGGGGGGACAGGGGACATTCAGTACTTC. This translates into CASSYRGGTGDIQYF.

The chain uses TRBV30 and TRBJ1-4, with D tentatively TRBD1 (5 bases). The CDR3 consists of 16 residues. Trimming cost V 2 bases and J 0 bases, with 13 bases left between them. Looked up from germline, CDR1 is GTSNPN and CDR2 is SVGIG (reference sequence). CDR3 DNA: TGTGCCTGGAGTCGGGGGGACTCTGCAACTAATGAAAAACTGTTTTTT. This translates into CAWSRGDSATNEKLFF. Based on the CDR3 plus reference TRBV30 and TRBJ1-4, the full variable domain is SQTIHQWPATLVQPVGSPLSLECTVEGTSNPNLYWYRQAAGRGLQLLFYSVGIGQISSEVPQNLSASRPQDRQFILSSKKLLLSDSGFYLCAWSRGDSATNEKLFFGSGTQLSVL.

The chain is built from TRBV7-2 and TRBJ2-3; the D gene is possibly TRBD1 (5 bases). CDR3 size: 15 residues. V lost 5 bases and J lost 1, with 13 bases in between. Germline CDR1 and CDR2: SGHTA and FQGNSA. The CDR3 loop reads CASSHAAGRTDTQYF. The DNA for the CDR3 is TGTGCCAGCAGCCATGCGGCAGGGCGCACAGATACGCAGTATTTT. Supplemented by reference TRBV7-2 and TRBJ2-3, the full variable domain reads GAGVSQSPSNKVTEKGKDVELRCDPISGHTALYWYRQSLGQGLEFLIYFQGNSAPDKSGLPSDRFSAERTGGSVSTLTIQRTQQEDSAVYLCASSHAAGRTDTQYFGPGTRLTVL.

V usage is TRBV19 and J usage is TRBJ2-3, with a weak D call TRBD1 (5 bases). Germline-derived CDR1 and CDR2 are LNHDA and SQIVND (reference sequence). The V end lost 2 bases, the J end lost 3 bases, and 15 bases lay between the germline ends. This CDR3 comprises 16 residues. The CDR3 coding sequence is TGTGCCAGTAGTATACGGTGGCAGGGCGCGACAGATACGCAGTATTTT. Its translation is CASSIRWQGATDTQYF.

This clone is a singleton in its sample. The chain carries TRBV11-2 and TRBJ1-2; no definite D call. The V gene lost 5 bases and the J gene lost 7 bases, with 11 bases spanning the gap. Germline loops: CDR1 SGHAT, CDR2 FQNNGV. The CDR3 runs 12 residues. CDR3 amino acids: CASSPNPVGYTF. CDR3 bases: TGTGCCAGCAGCCCCAACCCCGTTGGCTACACCTTC.

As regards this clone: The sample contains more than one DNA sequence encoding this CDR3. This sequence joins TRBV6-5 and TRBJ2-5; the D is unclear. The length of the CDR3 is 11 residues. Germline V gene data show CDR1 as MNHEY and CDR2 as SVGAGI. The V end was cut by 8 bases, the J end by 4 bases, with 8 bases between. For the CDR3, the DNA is TGTGCCAGCCGAGGCCGAGAGACCCAGTACTTC. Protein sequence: CASRGRETQYF.

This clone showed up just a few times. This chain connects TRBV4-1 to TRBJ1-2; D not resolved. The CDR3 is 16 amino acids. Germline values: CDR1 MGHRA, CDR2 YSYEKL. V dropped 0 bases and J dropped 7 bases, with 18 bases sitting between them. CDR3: CASSQEIGLGIFGYTF. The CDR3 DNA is TGCGCCAGCAGCCAAGAGATCGGTTTAGGGATCTTTGGCTACACCTTC.

CDR3 sequence reads: CASSEAGTDTQYF. The CDR3 DNA sequence: TGTGCCAGCAGTGAGGCGGGCACAGATACGCAGTATTTT. The rearrangement joins TRBV25-1 to TRBJ2-3; no reliable D call. This CDR3 region has 13 residues. V was trimmed by 3 bases and J by 1 base, leaving 5 bases between them. Germline-derived CDR1 and CDR2 are MGHDK and SYGVNS.

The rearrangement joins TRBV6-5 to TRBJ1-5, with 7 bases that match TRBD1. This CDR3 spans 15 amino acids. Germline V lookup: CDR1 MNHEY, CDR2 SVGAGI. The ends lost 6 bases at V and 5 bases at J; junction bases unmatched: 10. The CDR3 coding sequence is TGTGCCAGCAGCCGCTCTGGGGACAGTGATCAGCCCCAGCATTTT. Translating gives CASSRSGDSDQPQHF.

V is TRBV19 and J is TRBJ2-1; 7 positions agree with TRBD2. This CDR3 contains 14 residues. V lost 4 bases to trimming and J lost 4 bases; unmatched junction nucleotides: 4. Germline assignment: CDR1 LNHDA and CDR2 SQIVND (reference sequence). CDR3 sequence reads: CASSRSSGYNEQFF. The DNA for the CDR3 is TGTGCCAGTAGTAGGTCTAGCGGATACAATGAGCAGTTCTTC.

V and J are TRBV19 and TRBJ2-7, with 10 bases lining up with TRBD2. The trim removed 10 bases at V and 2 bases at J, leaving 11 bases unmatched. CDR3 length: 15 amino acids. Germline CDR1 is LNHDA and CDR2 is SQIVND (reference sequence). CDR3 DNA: TGTGCCACCCGCCTAGCGGGGGACCTTCCCTACGAGCAGTACTTC. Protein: CATRLAGDLPYEQYF.

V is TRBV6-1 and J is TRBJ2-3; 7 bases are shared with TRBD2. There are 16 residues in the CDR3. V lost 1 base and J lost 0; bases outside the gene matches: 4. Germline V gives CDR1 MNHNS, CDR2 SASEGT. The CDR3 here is CASSEGLSGSTDTQYF. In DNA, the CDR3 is TGTGCCAGCAGTGAAGGCCTTAGCGGGAGCACAGATACGCAGTATTTT.